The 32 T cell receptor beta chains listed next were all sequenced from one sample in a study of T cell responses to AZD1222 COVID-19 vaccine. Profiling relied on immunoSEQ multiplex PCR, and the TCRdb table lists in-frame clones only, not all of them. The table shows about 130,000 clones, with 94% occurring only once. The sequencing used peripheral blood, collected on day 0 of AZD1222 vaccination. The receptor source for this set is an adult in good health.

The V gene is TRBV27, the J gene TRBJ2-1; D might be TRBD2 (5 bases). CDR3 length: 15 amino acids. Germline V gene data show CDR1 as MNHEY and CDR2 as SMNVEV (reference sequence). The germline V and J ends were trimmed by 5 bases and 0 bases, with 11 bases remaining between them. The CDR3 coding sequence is TGTGCCAGCAGTCCCGGGGTATTCTCCTACAATGAGCAGTTCTTC. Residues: CASSPGVFSYNEQFF.

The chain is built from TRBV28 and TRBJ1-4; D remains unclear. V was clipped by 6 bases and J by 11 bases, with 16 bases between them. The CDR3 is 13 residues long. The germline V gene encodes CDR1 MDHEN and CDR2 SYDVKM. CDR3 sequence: CASSPGRDLKLFF. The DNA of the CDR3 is TGTGCCAGCAGCCCGGGGAGAGACCTTAAACTGTTTTTT.

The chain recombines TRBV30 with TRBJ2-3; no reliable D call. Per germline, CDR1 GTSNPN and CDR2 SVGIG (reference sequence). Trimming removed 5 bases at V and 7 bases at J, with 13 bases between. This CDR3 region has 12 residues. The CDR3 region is CAWGNEGHTQYF. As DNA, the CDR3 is TGTGCCTGGGGCAATGAAGGCCATACGCAGTATTTT.

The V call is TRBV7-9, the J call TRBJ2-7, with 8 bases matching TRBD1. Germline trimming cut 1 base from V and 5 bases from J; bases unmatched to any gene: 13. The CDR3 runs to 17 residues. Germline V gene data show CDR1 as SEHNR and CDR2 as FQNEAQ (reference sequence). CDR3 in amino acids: CASSLGGARTGFDEQYF. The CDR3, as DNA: TGTGCCAGCAGCTTAGGAGGGGCAAGGACAGGGTTCGACGAGCAGTACTTC.

DNA for the CDR3: TGTGCCTGGTGCTCAGGGAATGGCAATCAGCCCCAGCATTTT. Protein product: CAWCSGNGNQPQHF. The V gene is TRBV30, the J gene TRBJ1-5; maybe TRBD1 (5 bases). Germline V CDR1 and CDR2: GTSNPN, SVGIG (reference sequence). This CDR3 is 14 amino acids long. V was pared by 5 bases and J by 2 bases, with 13 bases between.

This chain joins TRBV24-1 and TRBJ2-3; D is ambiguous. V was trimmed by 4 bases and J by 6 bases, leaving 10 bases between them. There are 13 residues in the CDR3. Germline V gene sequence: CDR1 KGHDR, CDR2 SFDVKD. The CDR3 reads CATSDFKSDTQYF. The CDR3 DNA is TGTGCCACCAGTGACTTTAAGAGCGATACGCAGTATTTT.

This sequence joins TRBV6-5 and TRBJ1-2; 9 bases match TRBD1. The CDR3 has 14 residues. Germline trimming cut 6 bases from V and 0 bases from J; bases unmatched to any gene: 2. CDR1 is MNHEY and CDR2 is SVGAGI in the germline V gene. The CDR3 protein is CASRRTGANYGYTF. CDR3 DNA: TGTGCCAGCAGGAGGACAGGGGCTAACTATGGCTACACCTTC.

The chain's CDR3 is CASSQDVKGKLFF. The CDR3, as DNA: TGCGCCAGCAGCCAAGATGTAAAAGGGAAACTGTTTTTT. The chain employs TRBV4-1 and TRBJ1-4; D unclear. V lost 0 bases to trimming and J lost 11 bases, with 10 bases between them. The CDR3 extends over 13 amino acids. CDR1 is MGHRA and CDR2 is YSYEKL in the germline V gene.

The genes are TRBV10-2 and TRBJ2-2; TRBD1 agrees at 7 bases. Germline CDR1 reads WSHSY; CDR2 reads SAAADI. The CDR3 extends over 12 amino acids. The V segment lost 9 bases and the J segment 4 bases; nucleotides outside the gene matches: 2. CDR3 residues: CASWTGTGELFF. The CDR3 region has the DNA TGCGCCAGTTGGACAGGCACCGGGGAGCTGTTTTTT.

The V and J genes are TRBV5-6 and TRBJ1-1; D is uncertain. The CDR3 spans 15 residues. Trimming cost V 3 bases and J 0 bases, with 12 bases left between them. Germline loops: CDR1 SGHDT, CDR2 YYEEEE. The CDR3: CASSYLGRMNTEAFF. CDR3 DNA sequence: TGTGCCAGCAGCTATCTTGGGCGAATGAACACTGAAGCTTTCTTT.

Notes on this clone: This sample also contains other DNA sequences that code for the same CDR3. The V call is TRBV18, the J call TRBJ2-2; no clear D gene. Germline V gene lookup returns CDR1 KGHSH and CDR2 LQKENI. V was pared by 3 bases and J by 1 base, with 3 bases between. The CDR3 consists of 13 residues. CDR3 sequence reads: CASSPQNTGELFF. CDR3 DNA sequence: TGTGCCAGCTCACCGCAGAACACCGGGGAGCTGTTTTTT.

The CDR3 nucleotides are TGTGCCAGCAGTCGGGACATTGGGACCGGGGAGCTGTTTTTT. Translation gives CASSRDIGTGELFF. The chain joins TRBV7-6 to TRBJ2-2, with D maybe TRBD1 (6 bases). In germline, CDR1 is SGHVS, CDR2 FNYEAQ. Trimming pared 6 bases from V and 5 bases from J, leaving 13 bases between. The CDR3 consists of 14 residues.

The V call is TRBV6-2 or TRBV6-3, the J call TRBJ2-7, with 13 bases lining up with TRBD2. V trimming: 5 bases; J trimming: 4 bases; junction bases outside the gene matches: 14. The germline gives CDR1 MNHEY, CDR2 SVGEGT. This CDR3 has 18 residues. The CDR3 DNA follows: TGTGCCAGCAGTCACCGGCCCGTGGGACTAGCGGGGAAATACGAGCAGTACTTC. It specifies CASSHRPVGLAGKYEQYF.

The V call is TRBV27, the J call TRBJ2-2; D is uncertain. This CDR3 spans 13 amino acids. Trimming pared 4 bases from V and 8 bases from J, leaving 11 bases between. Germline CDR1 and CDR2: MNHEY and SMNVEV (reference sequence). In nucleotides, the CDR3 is TGTGCCAGCAGTTCCTGCAGGCCGGGGGAGCTGTTTTTT. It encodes CASSSCRPGELFF.

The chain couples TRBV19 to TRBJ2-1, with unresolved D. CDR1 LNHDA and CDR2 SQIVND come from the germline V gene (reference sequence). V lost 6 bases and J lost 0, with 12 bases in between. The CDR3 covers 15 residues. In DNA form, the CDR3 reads TGTGCCAGTAGGACCACGCTGACCTCCTACAATGAGCAGTTCTTC. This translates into CASRTTLTSYNEQFF.

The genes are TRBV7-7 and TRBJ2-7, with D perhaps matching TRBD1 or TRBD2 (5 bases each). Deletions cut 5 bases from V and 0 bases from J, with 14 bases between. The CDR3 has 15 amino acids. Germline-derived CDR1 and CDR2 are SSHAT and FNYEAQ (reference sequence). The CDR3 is CASSPGLGDSYEQYF. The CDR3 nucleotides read TGTGCCAGCAGCCCCGGGCTGGGGGACTCCTACGAGCAGTACTTC.

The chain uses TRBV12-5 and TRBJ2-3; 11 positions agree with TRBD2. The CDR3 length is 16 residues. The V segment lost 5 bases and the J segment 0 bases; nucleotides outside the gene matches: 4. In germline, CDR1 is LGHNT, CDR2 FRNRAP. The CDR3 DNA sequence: TGTGCTAGTGGTAAGGGACTAGCGGCTAGCACAGATACGCAGTATTTT. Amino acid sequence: CASGKGLAASTDTQYF.

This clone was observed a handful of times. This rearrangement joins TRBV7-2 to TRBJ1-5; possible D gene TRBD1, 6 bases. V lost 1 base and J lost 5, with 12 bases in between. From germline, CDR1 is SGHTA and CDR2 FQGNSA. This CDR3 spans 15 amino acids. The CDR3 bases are TGTGCCAGCAGCTTAGACGGGACAACTCATCAGCCCCAGCATTTT. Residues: CASSLDGTTHQPQHF.

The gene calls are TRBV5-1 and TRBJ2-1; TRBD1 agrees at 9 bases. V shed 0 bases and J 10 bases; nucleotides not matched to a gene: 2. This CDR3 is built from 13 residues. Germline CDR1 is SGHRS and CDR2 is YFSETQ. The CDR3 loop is CASSLGDREEQFF. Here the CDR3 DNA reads TGCGCCAGCAGCTTGGGGGACAGGGAAGAGCAGTTCTTC.

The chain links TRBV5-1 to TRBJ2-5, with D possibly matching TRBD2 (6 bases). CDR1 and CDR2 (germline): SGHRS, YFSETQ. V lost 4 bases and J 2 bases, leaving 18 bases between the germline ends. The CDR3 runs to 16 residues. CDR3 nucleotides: TGCGCCAGCAGCCCTCATAGCGGCACCCGTCAAGAGACCCAGTACTTC. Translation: CASSPHSGTRQETQYF. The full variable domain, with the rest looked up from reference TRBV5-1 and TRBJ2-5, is KAGVTQTPRYLIKTRGQQVTLSCSPISGHRSVSWYQQTPGQGLQFLFEYFSETQRNKGNFPGRFSGRQFSNSRSEMNVSTLELGDSALYLCASSPHSGTRQETQYFGPGTRLLVL.

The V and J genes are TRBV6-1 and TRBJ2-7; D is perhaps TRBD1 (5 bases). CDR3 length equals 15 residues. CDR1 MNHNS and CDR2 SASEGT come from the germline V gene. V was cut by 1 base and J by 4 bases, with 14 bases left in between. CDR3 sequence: CASSEVGQGRYEQYF. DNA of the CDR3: TGTGCCAGCAGTGAAGTAGGGCAGGGAAGGTACGAGCAGTACTTC.

CDR3 sequence (DNA): TGTGCCATCAGTGCCGGACAGGGAACATCCTACGAGCAGTACTTC. This translates into CAISAGQGTSYEQYF. V and J are TRBV10-3 and TRBJ2-7; the match to TRBD1 covers 8 bases. Germline CDR1 and CDR2: ENHRY and SYGVKD. V lost 4 bases to trimming and J lost 1 base; unmatched junction nucleotides: 6. The CDR3 sequence is 15 residues long.

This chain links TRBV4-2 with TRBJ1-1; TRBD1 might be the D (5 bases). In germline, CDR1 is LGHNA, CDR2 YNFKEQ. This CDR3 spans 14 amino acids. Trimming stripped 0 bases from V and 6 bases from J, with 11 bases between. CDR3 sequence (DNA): TGTGCCAGCAGCCAAGATAATGGGGGACCTGAAGCTTTCTTT. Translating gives CASSQDNGGPEAFF.

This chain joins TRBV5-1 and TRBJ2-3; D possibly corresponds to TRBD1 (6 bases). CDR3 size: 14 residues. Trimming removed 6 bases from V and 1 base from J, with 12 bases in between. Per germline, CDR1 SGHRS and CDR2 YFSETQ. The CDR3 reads CASNLEGGTDTQYF. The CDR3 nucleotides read TGCGCCAGCAACCTCGAGGGGGGCACAGATACGCAGTATTTT.

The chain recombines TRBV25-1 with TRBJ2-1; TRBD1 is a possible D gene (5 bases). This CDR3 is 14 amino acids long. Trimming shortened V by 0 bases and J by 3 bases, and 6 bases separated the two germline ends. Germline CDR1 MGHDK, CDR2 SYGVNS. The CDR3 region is CASSEYDSYNEQFF. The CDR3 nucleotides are TGTGCCAGCAGTGAATATGACAGCTACAATGAGCAGTTCTTC.

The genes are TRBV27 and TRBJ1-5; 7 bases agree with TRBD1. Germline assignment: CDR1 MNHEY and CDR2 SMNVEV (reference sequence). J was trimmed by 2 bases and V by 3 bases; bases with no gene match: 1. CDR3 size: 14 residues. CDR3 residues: CASSFTGGNQPQHF. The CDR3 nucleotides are TGTGCCAGCAGTTTTACAGGGGGCAATCAGCCCCAGCATTTT.

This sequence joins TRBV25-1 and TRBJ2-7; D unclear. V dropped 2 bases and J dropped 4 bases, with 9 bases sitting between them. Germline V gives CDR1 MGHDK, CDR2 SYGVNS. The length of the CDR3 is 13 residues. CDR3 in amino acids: CASSEGSPYEQYF. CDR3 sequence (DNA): TGTGCCAGCAGTGAAGGTTCTCCATACGAGCAGTACTTC.

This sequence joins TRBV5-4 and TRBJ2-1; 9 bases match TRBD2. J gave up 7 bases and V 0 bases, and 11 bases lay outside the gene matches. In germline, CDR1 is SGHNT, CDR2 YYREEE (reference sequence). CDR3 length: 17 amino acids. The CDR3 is CASSLAPLAGWRNEQFF. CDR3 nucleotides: TGTGCCAGCAGCTTGGCACCGCTAGCGGGATGGAGAAATGAGCAGTTCTTC.

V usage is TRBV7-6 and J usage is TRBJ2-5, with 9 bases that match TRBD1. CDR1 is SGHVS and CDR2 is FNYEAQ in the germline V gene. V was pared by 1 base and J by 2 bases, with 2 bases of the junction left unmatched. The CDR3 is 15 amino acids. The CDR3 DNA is TGTGCCAGCAGCTTAGTGGGGACAGGGCAAGAGACCCAGTACTTC. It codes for CASSLVGTGQETQYF.

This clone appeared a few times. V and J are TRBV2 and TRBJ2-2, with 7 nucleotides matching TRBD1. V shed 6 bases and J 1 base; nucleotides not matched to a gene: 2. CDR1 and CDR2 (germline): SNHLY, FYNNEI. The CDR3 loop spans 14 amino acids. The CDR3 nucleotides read TGTGCCAGCAGCCGGGACAGGAACACCGGGGAGCTGTTTTTT. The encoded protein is CASSRDRNTGELFF.

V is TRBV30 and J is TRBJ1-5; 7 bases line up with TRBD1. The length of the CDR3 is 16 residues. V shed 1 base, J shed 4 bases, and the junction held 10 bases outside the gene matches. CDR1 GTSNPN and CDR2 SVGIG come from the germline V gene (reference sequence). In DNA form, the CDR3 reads TGTGCCTGGAGTGAAACAGGGGTTTTACTTAATCAGCCCCAGCATTTT. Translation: CAWSETGVLLNQPQHF.

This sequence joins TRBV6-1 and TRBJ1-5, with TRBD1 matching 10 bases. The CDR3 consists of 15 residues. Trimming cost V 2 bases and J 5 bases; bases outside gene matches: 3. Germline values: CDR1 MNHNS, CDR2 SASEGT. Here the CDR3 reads CASSELGTGDQPQHF. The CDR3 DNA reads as TGTGCCAGCAGTGAACTGGGGACAGGGGATCAGCCCCAGCATTTT.